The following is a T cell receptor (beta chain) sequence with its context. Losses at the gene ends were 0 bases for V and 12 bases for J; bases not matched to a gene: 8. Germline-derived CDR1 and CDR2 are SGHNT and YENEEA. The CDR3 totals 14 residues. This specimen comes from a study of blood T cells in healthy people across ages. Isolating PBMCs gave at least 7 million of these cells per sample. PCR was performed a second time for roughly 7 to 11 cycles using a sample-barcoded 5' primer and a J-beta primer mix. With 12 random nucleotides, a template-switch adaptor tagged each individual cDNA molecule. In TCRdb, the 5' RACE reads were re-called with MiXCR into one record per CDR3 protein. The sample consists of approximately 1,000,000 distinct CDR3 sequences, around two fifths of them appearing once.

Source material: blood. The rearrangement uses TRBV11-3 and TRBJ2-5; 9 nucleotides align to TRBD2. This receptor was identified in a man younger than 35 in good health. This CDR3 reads CASSLEGGGAVKYF. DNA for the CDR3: TGTGCCAGCAGCTTAGAAGGCGGGGGGGCCGTGAAGTACTTC.